This T cell receptor beta chain was found in a study of cytomegalovirus exposure and HLA in healthy donors. With 60 Vbeta and 13 Jbeta primers, the PCR was carried out. Profiled with immunoSEQ multiplex PCR; TCRdb holds only in-frame clones, not every one. The sample carries under 200,000 clones, 70% to 80% recorded once. Germline V gene data show CDR1 as MNHEY and CDR2 as SVGAGI. V was pared by 6 bases and J by 4 bases, with 8 bases of the junction left unmatched. The CDR3 is 15 amino acids. This TCR came from a woman aged 25-40 years in good health and CMV-seropositive. The chain combines TRBV6-5 with TRBJ2-2; TRBD2 aligns across 7 bases. The sample taken for sequencing was PBMCs. In DNA, the CDR3 is TGTGCCAGCAGCAGGGCGGGACTACTCACCGGGGAGCTGTTTTTT. This translates into CASSRAGLLTGELFF.